One and the same sample provided the 11 T cell receptor beta chains below, sequenced in a study of immune evolution from preneoplasia to lung adenocarcinoma. Profiled with immunoSEQ multiplex PCR; TCRdb holds only in-frame clones, not every one. The table has roughly 14,000 clones, approximately 78% seen once; the top ten hold around 4%. The sample consisted of FFPE minimally invasive lung adenocarcinoma tissue. The receptors derive from a person aged 70 to 85 with lung adenocarcinoma.

The chain uses TRBV10-3 and TRBJ2-3, with D possibly matching TRBD1 (6 bases). This CDR3 spans 15 amino acids. Germline CDR1 ENHRY, CDR2 SYGVKD. V shed 6 bases and J shed 0 bases, with 13 bases lying between them. The CDR3 reads CAISGDTSSTDTQYF. Written as DNA, the CDR3 is TGTGCCATCAGCGGGGACACGTCTAGCACAGATACGCAGTATTTT.

This clone was recorded only once. Compared with germline, one end of the junction differs, possibly owing to a read error. The chain links TRBV28 to TRBJ1-4; 7 bases line up with TRBD1. The CDR3 is 15 residues long. The V gene's germline CDR1 is MDHEN and CDR2 SYDVKM. The CDR3 sequence is CASSRTGQSKEKLFF. The CDR3 DNA reads TGTGCCAGCAGCCGCACGGGACAGTCTAAGGAAAAACTGTTTTTT.

The chain uses TRBV6-1 and TRBJ1-1, with D perhaps matching TRBD1 (6 bases). This CDR3 region has 14 residues. V lost 8 bases and J 6 bases, leaving 19 bases between the germline ends. Germline V CDR1 and CDR2: MNHNS, SASEGT. The CDR3 loop is CASLTGNRVPEAFF. The CDR3, as DNA: TGTGCCAGCCTCACGGGGAACAGGGTGCCTGAAGCTTTCTTT.

This clone occurred a few times. The V and J genes are TRBV7-2 and TRBJ2-7; a possible D gene is TRBD2 (6 bases). CDR1 is SGHTA, CDR2 FQGNSA, per germline. V gave up 5 bases and J gave up 4 bases, with 15 bases separating them. This CDR3 spans 14 amino acids. The CDR3 here is CASSPGGPIYEQYF. CDR3 DNA sequence: TGTGCCAGCAGCCCAGGAGGGCCGATATACGAGCAGTACTTC.

A few counts support this clone. The CDR3 DNA reads as TGTGCCAGCAGTGACCAGGGACTAGACAGATTCGGCACCGGGGAGCTGTTTTTT. This translates into CASSDQGLDRFGTGELFF. V gene TRBV6-4 combines with J gene TRBJ2-2; 8 bases map to TRBD2. CDR1 and CDR2 from the germline V gene are MRHNA and SNTAGT. The CDR3 is 18 amino acids. With 2 bases clipped from V and 4 bases from J, the junction kept 12 bases outside the gene matches.

The chain combines TRBV19 with TRBJ1-5, with 8 positions matching TRBD1. The CDR3 sequence is 13 residues long. Trimming removed 6 bases from V and 5 bases from J; junction bases left unmatched: 3. From germline, CDR1 is LNHDA and CDR2 SQIVND (reference sequence). CDR3 region: CASRTDRDQPQHF. The DNA for the CDR3 is TGTGCCAGTAGAACGGACAGGGATCAGCCCCAGCATTTT.

This chain uses TRBV7-9 with TRBJ2-5; 11 bases align to TRBD2. The CDR3 covers 15 residues. Germline-derived CDR1 and CDR2 are SEHNR and FQNEAQ (reference sequence). Germline trimming cut 3 bases from V and 5 bases from J; bases unmatched to any gene: 5. The CDR3 sequence is CASSFPTSGAETQYF. The DNA for the CDR3 is TGTGCCAGCAGCTTTCCGACTAGCGGGGCGGAGACCCAGTACTTC.

CDR3 DNA sequence: TGTGCCTGGAGTGTACCCTACGAGCAGTACTTC. Its protein is CAWSVPYEQYF. V gene TRBV30 combines with J gene TRBJ2-7, with D unresolved. The CDR3 sequence is 11 residues long. V was cut by 0 bases and J by 2 bases, with 2 bases left in between. Germline V gene lookup returns CDR1 GTSNPN and CDR2 SVGIG (reference sequence). Combining the CDR3 with reference TRBV30 and TRBJ2-7 gives the whole variable domain SQTIHQWPATLVQPVGSPLSLECTVEGTSNPNLYWYRQAAGRGLQLLFYSVGIGQISSEVPQNLSASRPQDRQFILSSKKLLLSDSGFYLCAWSVPYEQYFGPGTRLTVT.

This rearrangement joins TRBV30 to TRBJ2-5; tentative D call: TRBD2 (6 bases). Judging by the DNA end, TRBJ2-7 fits better; the J call may be wrong. CDR1 and CDR2 from the germline V gene are GTSNPN and SVGIG (reference sequence). This CDR3 region has 14 residues. The DNA for the CDR3 is TGTGCCGGAACCGGGACTCCGAGCTCCTACGAGCAGTACTTC. It codes for CAGTGTPSSYEQYF.

The gene calls are TRBV6-1 and TRBJ2-5; 9 nucleotides agree with TRBD2. From germline, CDR1 is MNHNS and CDR2 SASEGT. CDR3 length: 13 residues. V lost 6 bases, J lost 5 bases, and 4 bases stayed unmatched. The CDR3 region has the DNA TGTGCCAGCAGAGCTCTAGCGGGGGAGACCCAGTACTTC. This codes for CASRALAGETQYF.

This CDR3 reads CASSPGQGANYGYTF. CDR3 sequence (DNA): TGTGCCAGCAGCCCGGGACAGGGAGCTAACTATGGCTACACCTTC. The V call is TRBV5-4, the J call TRBJ1-2; 9 bases line up with TRBD1. CDR1 and CDR2 (germline): SGHNT, YYREEE (reference sequence). V shed 4 bases and J 0 bases; nucleotides not matched to a gene: 4. The length of the CDR3 is 15 residues.